These 32 T cell receptor beta chains were all obtained from the same sample, sequenced in a study of blood T cells in healthy people across ages. The second PCR ran roughly 7 to 12 cycles with a sample-barcoded 5' primer and J-beta primers. In TCRdb, the 5' RACE reads were re-called with MiXCR into one record per CDR3 protein. The sample gives hundreds of thousands of distinct CDR3 sequences, 45% to 50% of which show up once; under 35% is in the top ten. The material sequenced was blood. The receptor set was obtained from a woman in her sixties in good health.

For this clonotype: A much more abundant neighbour one base away suggests this may be a read error. The chain uses TRBV28 and TRBJ2-7, with TRBD1 identical over 8 bases. Germline V gene sequence: CDR1 MDHEN, CDR2 SYDVKM. The CDR3 is made up of 14 amino acids. In DNA, the CDR3 is TGTGTCAGCAGCAGGACAGGGAACTCCTACGAGCAGTACTTC. It codes for CVSSRTGNSYEQYF. The full variable domain, in which reference TRBV28 and TRBJ2-7 provide the parts outside the CDR3, is DVKVTQSSRYLVKRTGEKVFLECVQDMDHENMFWYRQDPGLGLRLIYFSYDVKMKEKGDIPEGYSVSREKKERFSLILESASTNQTSMYLCVSSRTGNSYEQYFGPGTRLTVT.

The rearrangement uses TRBV28 and TRBJ2-2, with TRBD2 matching over 12 bases. The CDR3 has 18 residues. The V and J ends lost 4 bases and 4 bases, in that order; junction bases with no gene match: 10. Germline CDR1 reads MDHEN; CDR2 reads SYDVKM. CDR3 sequence: CASSCTSGRLSCTGELFF. The CDR3 DNA follows: TGTGCCAGCAGTTGCACTAGCGGGAGGCTCTCTTGCACCGGGGAGCTGTTTTTT.

This clonotype showed up just a few times. CDR3 nucleotide sequence: TGTGCCAGCAGTTTCTTGGGGCAGAATGAAAAACTGTTTTTT. Translation: CASSFLGQNEKLFF. The chain combines TRBV27 with TRBJ1-4; D may be TRBD1 (5 bases). Between the trimmed V and J ends, which lost 3 bases and 5 bases, there was a span of 10 bases. The germline V gene has CDR1 MNHEY and CDR2 SMNVEV (reference sequence). The CDR3 length is 14 residues.

This clonotype was picked up many times. CDR3 bases: TGTGCCAGCAGCCAAGGACAGGGGGTGCATTCACCCCTCCACTTT. Its translation: CASSQGQGVHSPLHF. The chain is built from TRBV3-1 and TRBJ1-6; the match to TRBD1 covers 9 bases. CDR1 LGHDT and CDR2 YNNKEL come from the germline V gene (reference sequence). The ends lost 1 base at V and 8 bases at J; junction bases unmatched: 3. The CDR3 has 15 residues.

The chain couples TRBV6-2 or TRBV6-3 to TRBJ1-2; D is possibly TRBD1 (5 bases). The V end lost 5 bases, the J end lost 4 bases, and 20 bases lay between the germline ends. This CDR3 has 16 residues. Germline V gives CDR1 MNHEY, CDR2 SVGEGT. CDR3 nucleotides: TGTGCCAGCAGTAAAGGGCTCCTTGACAGCATCTATGGCTACACCTTC. Its translation: CASSKGLLDSIYGYTF.

In this sample, this clonotype turned up a few times. This rearrangement joins TRBV20-1 to TRBJ1-4; D is uncertain. V was trimmed by 2 bases and J by 3 bases, leaving 7 bases between them. This CDR3 contains 13 residues. Per germline, CDR1 DFQATT and CDR2 SNEGSKA (reference sequence). CDR3 nucleotide sequence: TGCAGTGCTAGACGTACAGCTAATGAAAAACTGTTTTTT. Its translation is CSARRTANEKLFF.

This clonotype appeared a few times. This CDR3 is CASSFRVGEQFF. The DNA for the CDR3 is TGTGCCAGCAGCTTCAGGGTGGGGGAGCAGTTCTTC. V usage is TRBV7-2 and J usage is TRBJ2-1; maybe TRBD1 (5 bases). CDR1 SGHTA and CDR2 FQGNSA come from the germline V gene. CDR3 length: 12 amino acids. Trimming stripped 3 bases from V and 10 bases from J, with 10 bases between.

In its sample, this clonotype was seen once. This chain links TRBV6-2 or TRBV6-3 with TRBJ2-7; weak D call: TRBD1 (6 bases). Germline loops: CDR1 MNHEY, CDR2 SVGEGT. The CDR3 is made up of 14 amino acids. The ends were cut back, 6 bases at V and 3 bases at J, with 15 bases in the middle. CDR3 in amino acids: CASRGTQKDYEQYF. For the CDR3, the DNA is TGTGCCAGCAGGGGGACACAAAAGGACTACGAGCAGTACTTC.

V usage is TRBV28 and J usage is TRBJ2-5; TRBD2 aligns across 13 bases. The trim removed 7 bases at V and 8 bases at J, leaving 13 bases unmatched. Germline CDR1 MDHEN, CDR2 SYDVKM. The CDR3 length is 16 residues. CDR3 protein: CASKLAGGVKKGTQYF. As DNA, the CDR3 is TGTGCCAGCAAACTAGCGGGAGGGGTTAAAAAGGGAACCCAGTACTTC.

The J gene is TRBJ2-2, the V gene TRBV29-1, with a weak D call TRBD2 (6 bases). Per germline, CDR1 SQVTM and CDR2 ANQGSEA. The length of the CDR3 is 13 residues. Trimming took 4 bases from V and 3 from J, leaving 9 bases between them. The CDR3 loop is CSVGGEDTGELFF. The CDR3 region has the DNA TGCAGCGTTGGGGGGGAGGACACCGGGGAGCTGTTTTTT.

This clonotype was counted a single time. The chain combines TRBV5-6 with TRBJ2-2, with a tentative D call TRBD1 (5 bases). Deletions cut 0 bases from V and 6 bases from J, with 15 bases between. Germline V CDR1 and CDR2: SGHDT, YYEEEE. The CDR3 spans 16 residues. CDR3 amino acids: CASSLVYPGSAGELFF. Here the CDR3 DNA reads TGTGCCAGCAGCTTGGTATATCCAGGGTCCGCCGGGGAGCTGTTTTTT.

For this clonotype: At one of its ends the junction is not consistent with the germline gene, which may arise from a read error. The rearrangement uses TRBV20-1 and TRBJ2-1; perhaps D is TRBD1 or TRBD2 (5 bases each). The germline CDR1 and CDR2 sequences are DFQATT and SNEGSKA (reference sequence). The CDR3 is 15 amino acids. CDR3 DNA sequence: TGTAGTGCTAGGGATCAGGGTCTAGCTTTCAATGAGCAGTTCTTC. Protein: CSARDQGLAFNEQFF.

V and J are TRBV5-1 and TRBJ2-1, with TRBD2 matching over 10 bases. Germline-derived CDR1 and CDR2 are SGHRS and YFSETQ. The CDR3 covers 15 residues. V trimming: 6 bases; J trimming: 6 bases; junction bases outside the gene matches: 9. This CDR3 is CASTTGTSALNEQFF. DNA for the CDR3: TGCGCCAGCACTACCGGGACTAGCGCACTCAATGAGCAGTTCTTC.

The J gene is TRBJ2-3, the V gene TRBV11-3; 11 bases are a match to TRBD2. Looked up from germline, CDR1 is SGHNT and CDR2 is YENEEA. The CDR3 has 18 amino acids. With 3 bases clipped from V and 4 bases from J, the junction kept 12 bases outside the gene matches. CDR3 in DNA: TGTGCCAGCAGCTTTGGGGACGTAGCGGGAGGGCCCGCAGATACGCAGTATTTT. Its translation: CASSFGDVAGGPADTQYF.

This clonotype appeared a few times. The V and J genes are TRBV7-2 and TRBJ2-1, with 10 nucleotides matching TRBD2. CDR3 length: 15 amino acids. Per the germline V gene, CDR1 is SGHTA and CDR2 is FQGNSA. V shed 6 bases, J shed 0 bases, and the junction held 2 bases outside the gene matches. For the CDR3, the DNA is TGTGCCAGCAGATCTAGCGGGAGCTCCTACAATGAGCAGTTCTTC. Amino acids: CASRSSGSSYNEQFF.

V is TRBV29-1 and J is TRBJ2-5; TRBD1 matches 8 bases. The better agreement between TRBJ2-7 and the DNA end casts doubt on the J call. CDR1 and CDR2 from the germline V gene are SQVTM and ANQGSEA. The length of the CDR3 is 16 residues. The CDR3 coding sequence is TGCAGCGTTGAAGATCGCGAGACAGGGGTCGATAACGAGCAGTACTTC. Translating gives CSVEDRETGVDNEQYF.

This clonotype has only one observation. The rearrangement uses TRBV28 and TRBJ2-1; D not resolved. This CDR3 has 13 residues. Germline CDR1 and CDR2: MDHEN and SYDVKM. Trimming removed 4 bases from V and 9 bases from J, with 13 bases in between. The CDR3 DNA reads as TGTGCCAGCAGTTCCCCTCTCTGGGGTGAGCAGTTCTTC. Encoded protein: CASSSPLWGEQFF.

The chain has TRBV5-1 and TRBJ2-3; TRBD2 agrees at 14 bases. CDR3 length: 16 amino acids. The V segment lost 4 bases and the J segment 4 bases; nucleotides outside the gene matches: 5. The germline CDR1 and CDR2 sequences are SGHRS and YFSETQ. The CDR3 sequence: CASSGTSGRRPDTQYF. The CDR3 DNA follows: TGCGCCAGCAGCGGGACTAGCGGGAGAAGACCAGATACGCAGTATTTT.

This clonotype turned up a few times. The chain uses TRBV5-6 and TRBJ2-4; TRBD1 matches 10 bases. The CDR3 has 19 residues. After removal of 4 bases from V and 1 base from J, the junction contained 14 bases not matched to a gene. CDR1 SGHDT and CDR2 YYEEEE come from the germline V gene. CDR3 nucleotide sequence: TGTGCCAGCAGCCAGGTTGGACAGGGGGTGCGTTTGGCCAAAAACATTCAGTACTTC. Its protein is CASSQVGQGVRLAKNIQYF.

V is TRBV5-1 and J is TRBJ2-7, with a possible D match to TRBD1 (6 bases). V was shortened by 6 bases and J by 1 base, with 14 bases between the two germline ends. Germline V CDR1 and CDR2: SGHRS, YFSETQ. This CDR3 has 14 amino acids. The CDR3 sequence: CASIDTGNSYEQYF. CDR3 bases: TGCGCCAGCATCGACACAGGGAATTCCTACGAGCAGTACTTC.

This clonotype has just a few counts. This chain links TRBV28 with TRBJ2-1, with a possible D match to TRBD1 (5 bases). The CDR3 has 12 amino acids. V was trimmed by 6 bases and J by 10 bases, leaving 13 bases between them. CDR1 and CDR2 (germline): MDHEN, SYDVKM. CDR3 DNA sequence: TGTGCCAGCAGGATCTCAGGGAAAGAGCAGTTCTTC. Encoded protein: CASRISGKEQFF.

J is TRBJ2-4 and V is TRBV5-1, with TRBD1 matching 11 bases. Germline CDR1 reads SGHRS; CDR2 reads YFSETQ. V gave up 3 bases and J gave up 13 bases; unmatched junction bases: 9. This CDR3 contains 14 residues. The CDR3 DNA reads TGCGCCAGCAGCTCCGGGACAGGGGGTTACGGGCAGTACTTC. Its translation is CASSSGTGGYGQYF.

This chain joins TRBV5-6 and TRBJ1-6; 9 positions agree with TRBD1. J lost 8 bases, V lost 4 bases, and 10 bases had no gene match. Germline-derived CDR1 and CDR2 are SGHDT and YYEEEE. This CDR3 is 16 amino acids long. The CDR3 here is CASSRDRDPTYSPLHF. CDR3 DNA sequence: TGTGCCAGCAGCCGGGACAGGGATCCCACATATTCACCCCTCCACTTT.

The sample holds a few counts of this clonotype. CDR3 in DNA: TGTGCCAGCAGCCAAGAATGGGGTAGCTCCTACGAGCAGTACTTC. Translated: CASSQEWGSSYEQYF. This chain connects TRBV4-2 to TRBJ2-7; unclear D gene. The germline V gene encodes CDR1 LGHNA and CDR2 YNFKEQ. CDR3 size: 15 residues. V shed 0 bases and J shed 0 bases, with 9 bases lying between them.

Regarding this clonotype: Its ends do not fully match the called genes, so a read error is possible. The chain is built from TRBV29-1 and TRBJ2-6, with TRBD2 identical over 9 bases. Germline CDR1 is SQVTM and CDR2 is ANQGSEA. The CDR3 consists of 16 residues. The CDR3 reads CSVEVLAGSGANALTF. The CDR3 DNA is TGCAGCGTTGAGGTACTAGCGGGCTCTGGGGCCAACGCCCTGACTTTC.

This clonotype has just a few counts. DNA of the CDR3: TGTGCCAGCAGTTACACTGAAGGCAGGGGCTACGAGCAGTACTTC. Encoded protein: CASSYTEGRGYEQYF. This chain uses TRBV6-5 with TRBJ2-7, with D tentatively TRBD1 (6 bases). CDR1 and CDR2 (germline): MNHEY, SVGAGI. This CDR3 comprises 15 residues. Trimming removed 2 bases at V and 3 bases at J, with 14 bases between.

The chain couples TRBV20-1 to TRBJ1-1; a possible D gene is TRBD1 (5 bases). CDR1 is DFQATT, CDR2 SNEGSKA, per germline (reference sequence). The CDR3 loop spans 12 amino acids. Deletions cut 8 bases from V and 3 bases from J, with 13 bases between. DNA for the CDR3: TGCAGTTCCAGGAGGGGATACACTGAAGCTTTCTTT. This codes for CSSRRGYTEAFF.

The genes are TRBV4-1 and TRBJ2-5; no firm D call. Judging by the DNA end, TRBJ2-7 fits better; the J call may be wrong. Germline values: CDR1 MGHRA, CDR2 YSYEKL. This CDR3 is 16 amino acids long. The DNA for the CDR3 is TGCGCCAGCAGCCAAGATCTGGAAGGGTTTGACTACGAGCAGTACTTC. Protein: CASSQDLEGFDYEQYF.

The chain carries TRBV29-1 and TRBJ2-7, with D perhaps matching TRBD2 (5 bases). The ends were cut back, 5 bases at V and 2 bases at J, with 16 bases in the middle. CDR1 and CDR2 from the germline V gene are SQVTM and ANQGSEA. CDR3 length: 14 residues. The CDR3 loop is CSVLLVDGTYEQYF. DNA for the CDR3: TGCAGCGTTTTACTAGTGGACGGGACCTACGAGCAGTACTTC.

The chain couples TRBV9 to TRBJ2-5, with 7 bases lining up with TRBD2. The length of the CDR3 is 18 residues. J was trimmed by 4 bases and V by 0 bases; bases with no gene match: 15. Per germline, CDR1 SGDLS and CDR2 YYNGEE. The CDR3, as DNA: TGTGCCAGCAGCGTAGGATCTGGCGGGAGAGTAGTTGCAGAGACCCAGTACTTC. Translating gives CASSVGSGGRVVAETQYF.

This sequence joins TRBV7-3 and TRBJ2-1; a possible D gene is TRBD2 (5 bases). The CDR3 totals 14 residues. Per the germline V gene, CDR1 is SGHTA and CDR2 is FQGTGA. The ends were cut back, 2 bases at V and 9 bases at J, with 14 bases in the middle. CDR3 residues: CASSLARPGSEQFF. CDR3 nucleotides: TGTGCCAGCAGCTTAGCAAGGCCTGGGAGTGAGCAGTTCTTC.

This chain uses TRBV5-1 with TRBJ1-3; no firm D call. V was shortened by 0 bases and J by 3 bases, with 7 bases between the two germline ends. CDR3 length: 14 amino acids. CDR1 and CDR2 (germline): SGHRS, YFSETQ. CDR3 nucleotide sequence: TGCGCCAGCAGCTTGGACAGTCTTGGAAACACCATATATTTT. This gives the protein CASSLDSLGNTIYF. Full variable domain (outside the CDR3, taken from reference TRBV5-1 and TRBJ1-3): KAGVTQTPRYLIKTRGQQVTLSCSPISGHRSVSWYQQTPGQGLQFLFEYFSETQRNKGNFPGRFSGRQFSNSRSEMNVSTLELGDSALYLCASSLDSLGNTIYFGEGSWLTVV.